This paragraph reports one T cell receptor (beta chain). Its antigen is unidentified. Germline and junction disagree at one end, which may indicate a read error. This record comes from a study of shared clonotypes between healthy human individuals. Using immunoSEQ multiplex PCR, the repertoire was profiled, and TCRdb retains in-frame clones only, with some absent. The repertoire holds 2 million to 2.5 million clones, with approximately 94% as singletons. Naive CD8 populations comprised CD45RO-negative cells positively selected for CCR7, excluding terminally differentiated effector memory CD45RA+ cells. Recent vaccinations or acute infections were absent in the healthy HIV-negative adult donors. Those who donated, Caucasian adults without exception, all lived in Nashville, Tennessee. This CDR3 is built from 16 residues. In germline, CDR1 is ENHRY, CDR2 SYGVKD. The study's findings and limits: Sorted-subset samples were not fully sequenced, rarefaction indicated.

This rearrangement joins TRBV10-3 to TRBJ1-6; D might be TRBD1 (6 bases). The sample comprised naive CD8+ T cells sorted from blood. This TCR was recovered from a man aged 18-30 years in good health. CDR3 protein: CAINEEGGTYNSPLHF. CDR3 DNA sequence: TGTGCCATCAATGAGGAGGGGGGGACCTATAATTCACCCCTCCACTTT.